This paragraph reports one TCR beta chain. The antigen remains undetermined. TCRbeta libraries averaged about 40,773 productive templates per sample. Some clones are missing from TCRdb's copy, which holds only in-frame ones; the method was immunoSEQ multiplex PCR. The repertoire holds around 17,000 clones, around four fifths seen once, with roughly 8.1% in the top ten. The sample is drawn from a study of STAT3 mutations in large granular lymphocyte leukemia. Study overall: Among longitudinally sequenced T-LGLL patients, roughly half had canonical activating STAT3 mutations detected. Immunosuppressive therapy was given to more than half of T-LGLL patients. Points from the study as a whole: Variable sampling intervals and differing treatment regimens complicated linking therapy response to TCR clonal burden changes. At least one immunodominant TCR beta clonotype appeared in every T-cell large granular lymphocyte leukemia patient.

The germline V gene has CDR1 SNHLY and CDR2 FYNNEI. Trimming removed 7 bases from V and 2 bases from J; junction bases left unmatched: 7. There are 14 residues in the CDR3. The sequencing input was peripheral blood mononuclear cells. V gene TRBV2 combines with J gene TRBJ2-7; 8 nucleotides align to TRBD2. The TCR originated in a man over 45 with T-cell large granular lymphocyte leukemia. Some clones in this sample may be carry-over from other donors' samples. The CDR3 DNA reads as TGTGCCAGCAAGGGTGTAGCGGGAACCTACGAGCAGTACTTC. Protein product: CASKGVAGTYEQYF.